The 11 T cell receptor beta chains reported below all come from one sample, sequenced in a study of T cell responses to AZD1222 COVID-19 vaccine. Clones were read by immunoSEQ multiplex PCR, and TCRdb kept only the in-frame ones, dropping some. The data show some 74,000 clones, 87% seen once. Specimen: peripheral blood, collected 28 days after the second AZD1222 dose. The receptors shown here come from an adult who received the AZD1222 COVID-19 vaccine.

J is TRBJ1-1 and V is TRBV6-5, with 8 bases identical to TRBD1. Per germline, CDR1 MNHEY and CDR2 SVGAGI. J was trimmed by 4 bases and V by 4 bases; bases with no gene match: 5. This CDR3 is built from 14 residues. CDR3 residues: CASSSGGEGTEAFF. In DNA form, the CDR3 reads TGTGCCAGCAGTTCAGGGGGCGAGGGCACTGAAGCTTTCTTT.

This chain links TRBV10-3 with TRBJ2-7, with 7 bases identical to TRBD2. Germline assignment: CDR1 ENHRY and CDR2 SYGVKD. This CDR3 has 13 amino acids. The V segment lost 4 bases and the J segment 6 bases; nucleotides outside the gene matches: 6. In DNA, the CDR3 is TGTGCCATCAGTGGGGGCCCGGGAGGCGAGCAGTACTTC. Translation: CAISGGPGGEQYF.

The rearrangement links TRBV6-1 to TRBJ1-1, with D possibly being TRBD1 (6 bases). The CDR3 runs 16 residues. V was clipped by 0 bases and J by 4 bases, with 15 bases between them. Germline lookup yields CDR1 MNHNS and CDR2 SASEGT. The CDR3 nucleotides read TGTGCCAGCAGTGAAGCCTATCGTGGGGGGGCCACTGAAGCTTTCTTT. Residues: CASSEAYRGGATEAFF.

The rearrangement links TRBV12-3 or TRBV12-4 to TRBJ1-2; D gene unclear. The CDR3 sequence is 11 residues long. The V end lost 5 bases, the J end lost 3 bases, and 4 bases lay between the germline ends. The chain's CDR3 is CASSPYYGYTF. CDR3 coding DNA: TGTGCCAGCAGTCCATACTATGGCTACACCTTC.

This clone was counted once. CDR3 sequence (DNA): TGCAGTGCCCACAAGGACGGCTACACCTTC. Residues: CSAHKDGYTF. This rearrangement joins TRBV20-1 to TRBJ1-2; D uncertain. Germline CDR1 reads DFQATT; CDR2 reads SNEGSKA (reference sequence). The CDR3 sequence is 10 residues long. V lost 6 bases and J lost 8, with 10 bases in between.

V usage is TRBV5-1 and J usage is TRBJ1-2; 7 bases are a match to TRBD1. Germline loops: CDR1 SGHRS, CDR2 YFSETQ. The CDR3 contains 15 residues. V lost 0 bases and J lost 6; bases outside the gene matches: 8. Here the CDR3 reads CASSLAPGQSNGYTF. CDR3 coding DNA: TGCGCCAGCAGCTTGGCCCCGGGACAGTCGAATGGCTACACCTTC.

The V gene is TRBV24-1, the J gene TRBJ2-1; D may be TRBD2 (6 bases). CDR1 is KGHDR, CDR2 SFDVKD, per germline. Trimming took off 2 bases at V and 8 bases at J, with 18 bases between the two ends. CDR3 length equals 16 residues. CDR3 bases: TGTGCCACCAGTGATTCGACTAGAAGTCCATCGGATGAGCAGTTCTTC. This codes for CATSDSTRSPSDEQFF.

The V call is TRBV21-1, the J call TRBJ1-2. TRBV21-1 is a pseudogene. This CDR3 comprises 15 residues. The CDR3 DNA reads as TGTGCCAGCAGCTCAAGGGGGGGCAGAGTTATTGGCTACACCTTC. This encodes CASSSRGGRVIGYTF.

The J gene is TRBJ1-2, the V gene TRBV15; 9 positions agree with TRBD1. Germline loops: CDR1 LNHNV, CDR2 YYDKDF (reference sequence). This CDR3 has 18 residues. The J segment lost 8 bases and the V segment lost 0 bases, leaving 16 bases of the junction unmatched. The CDR3 reads CATSRDRGQGSRGGGYTF. The CDR3 DNA reads as TGTGCCACCAGCAGAGATAGGGGACAGGGATCGCGTGGTGGAGGCTACACCTTC. The whole variable domain, remainder taken from reference TRBV15 and TRBJ1-2, is DAMVIQNPRYQVTQFGKPVTLSCSQTLNHNVMYWYQQKSSQAPKLLFHYYDKDFNNEADTPDNFQSRRPNTSFCFLDIRSPGLGDTAMYLCATSRDRGQGSRGGGYTFGSGTRLTVV.

Written as DNA, the CDR3 is TGCGCCAGCAGCTTGTCCGGGAGGGCCTACAATGAGCAGTTCTTC. Its protein product is CASSLSGRAYNEQFF. V is TRBV5-1 and J is TRBJ2-1; 8 nucleotides agree with TRBD2. The germline gives CDR1 SGHRS, CDR2 YFSETQ. This CDR3 is built from 15 residues. The junction had 2 bases not matched to a gene; V was cut back by 1 base and J by 2 bases.

The rearrangement joins TRBV5-1 to TRBJ2-3; D ambiguous. The V end was cut by 5 bases, the J end by 4 bases, with 11 bases between. Germline loops: CDR1 SGHRS, CDR2 YFSETQ. The CDR3 loop spans 13 amino acids. The DNA of the CDR3 is TGCGCCAGCAGACCCCCGGAGTCAGATACGCAGTATTTT. Protein sequence: CASRPPESDTQYF. The complete variable domain, with remaining parts taken from reference TRBV5-1 and TRBJ2-3, reads KAGVTQTPRYLIKTRGQQVTLSCSPISGHRSVSWYQQTPGQGLQFLFEYFSETQRNKGNFPGRFSGRQFSNSRSEMNVSTLELGDSALYLCASRPPESDTQYFGPGTRLTVL.